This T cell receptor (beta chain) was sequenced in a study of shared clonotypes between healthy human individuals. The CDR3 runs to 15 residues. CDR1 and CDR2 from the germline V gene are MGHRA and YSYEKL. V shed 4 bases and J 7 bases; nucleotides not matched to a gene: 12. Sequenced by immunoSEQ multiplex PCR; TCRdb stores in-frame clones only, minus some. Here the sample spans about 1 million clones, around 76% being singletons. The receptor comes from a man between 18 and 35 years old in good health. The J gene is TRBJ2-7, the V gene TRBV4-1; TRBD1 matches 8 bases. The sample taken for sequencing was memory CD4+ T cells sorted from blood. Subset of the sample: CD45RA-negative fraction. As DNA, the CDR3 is TGCGCCAGCAGCCTCTCGGACAGGGTGAAGAAGGAGCAGTACTTC. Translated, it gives CASSLSDRVKKEQYF.